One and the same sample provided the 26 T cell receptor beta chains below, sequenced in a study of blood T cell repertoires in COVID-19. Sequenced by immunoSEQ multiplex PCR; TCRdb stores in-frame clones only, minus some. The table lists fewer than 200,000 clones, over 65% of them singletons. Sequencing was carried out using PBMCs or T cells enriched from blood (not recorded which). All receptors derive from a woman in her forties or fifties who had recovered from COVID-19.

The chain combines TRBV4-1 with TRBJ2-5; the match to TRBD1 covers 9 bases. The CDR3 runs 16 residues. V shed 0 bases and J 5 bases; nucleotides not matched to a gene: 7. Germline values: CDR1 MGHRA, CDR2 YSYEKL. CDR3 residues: CASSQDQQGARETQYF. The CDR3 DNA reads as TGCGCCAGCAGCCAAGACCAACAGGGGGCACGGGAGACCCAGTACTTC.

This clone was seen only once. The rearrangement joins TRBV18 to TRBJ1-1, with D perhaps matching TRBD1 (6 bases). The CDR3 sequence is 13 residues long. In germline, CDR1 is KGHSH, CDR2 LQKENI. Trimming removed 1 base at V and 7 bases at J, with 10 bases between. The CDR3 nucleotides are TGTGCCAGCTCACCACTAAACAGGGTTGAAGCTTTCTTT. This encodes CASSPLNRVEAFF.

CDR3 sequence: CASSLDRGVEQYV. DNA for the CDR3: TGTGCCAGCAGCTTAGACAGGGGAGTCGAGCAGTACGTC. This chain uses TRBV7-2 with TRBJ2-7, with 7 nucleotides matching TRBD1. This CDR3 has 13 residues. Germline loops: CDR1 SGHTA, CDR2 FQGNSA. V trimming: 1 base; J trimming: 6 bases; junction bases outside the gene matches: 3.

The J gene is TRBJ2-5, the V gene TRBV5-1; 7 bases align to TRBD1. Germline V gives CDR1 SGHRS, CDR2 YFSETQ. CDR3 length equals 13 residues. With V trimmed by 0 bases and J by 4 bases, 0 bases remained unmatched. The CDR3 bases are TGCGCCAGCAGCTTGGGGACAGGAGAGACCCAGTACTTC. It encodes CASSLGTGETQYF.

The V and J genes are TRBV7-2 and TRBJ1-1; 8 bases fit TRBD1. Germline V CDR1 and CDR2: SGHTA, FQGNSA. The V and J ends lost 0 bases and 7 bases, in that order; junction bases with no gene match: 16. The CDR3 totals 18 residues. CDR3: CASSLAGTGILSRGEAFF. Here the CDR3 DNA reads TGTGCCAGCAGCTTAGCGGGGACAGGCATCCTTTCGCGAGGTGAAGCTTTCTTT.

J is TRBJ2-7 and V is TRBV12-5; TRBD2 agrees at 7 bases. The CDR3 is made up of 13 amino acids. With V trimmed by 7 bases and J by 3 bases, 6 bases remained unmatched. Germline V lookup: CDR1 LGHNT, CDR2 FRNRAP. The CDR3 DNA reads TGTGCTAGTGCCCGGGACTACCTCTACGAGCAGTACGTC. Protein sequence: CASARDYLYEQYV.

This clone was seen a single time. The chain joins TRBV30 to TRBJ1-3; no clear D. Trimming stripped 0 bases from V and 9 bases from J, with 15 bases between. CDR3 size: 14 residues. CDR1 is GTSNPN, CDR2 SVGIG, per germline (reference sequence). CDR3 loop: CAWSVMSRRGTIYF. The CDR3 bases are TGTGCCTGGAGTGTAATGTCCCGGAGAGGCACCATATATTTT.

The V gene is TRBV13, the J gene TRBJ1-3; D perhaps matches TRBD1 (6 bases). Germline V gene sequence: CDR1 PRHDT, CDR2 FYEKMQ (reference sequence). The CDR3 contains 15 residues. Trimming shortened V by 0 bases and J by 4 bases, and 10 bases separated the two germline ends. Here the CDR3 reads CASSLGAGAGNTIYF. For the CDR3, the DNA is TGTGCCAGCAGCTTAGGGGCAGGGGCGGGAAACACCATATATTTT.

CDR3 protein: CASSPDVAGGPLSNEQFF. In DNA, the CDR3 is TGTGCCAGCAGCCCGGACGTAGCGGGGGGGCCTCTGAGTAATGAGCAGTTCTTC. The chain uses TRBV3-1 (or the pseudogene TRBV3-2) and TRBJ2-1; 11 bases match TRBD2. The germline CDR1 and CDR2 sequences are LGHDT and YNNKEL (reference sequence). Losses at the gene ends were 4 bases for V and 7 bases for J; bases not matched to a gene: 15. The length of the CDR3 is 18 residues.

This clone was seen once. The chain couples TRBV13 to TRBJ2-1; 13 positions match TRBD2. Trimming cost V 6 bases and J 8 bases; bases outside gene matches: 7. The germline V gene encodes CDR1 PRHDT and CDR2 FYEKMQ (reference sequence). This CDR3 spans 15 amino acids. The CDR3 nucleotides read TGTGCCAGCAGTAAGACTAGCGGGGGGAGCGATGAGCAGTTCTTC. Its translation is CASSKTSGGSDEQFF.

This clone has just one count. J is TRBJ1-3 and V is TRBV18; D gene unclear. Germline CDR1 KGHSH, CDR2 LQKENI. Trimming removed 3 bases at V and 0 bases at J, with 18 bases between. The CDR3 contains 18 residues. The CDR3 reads CASSPLDITPISGNTIYF. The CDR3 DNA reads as TGTGCCAGCTCACCCCTCGACATAACCCCTATCTCTGGAAACACCATATATTTT.

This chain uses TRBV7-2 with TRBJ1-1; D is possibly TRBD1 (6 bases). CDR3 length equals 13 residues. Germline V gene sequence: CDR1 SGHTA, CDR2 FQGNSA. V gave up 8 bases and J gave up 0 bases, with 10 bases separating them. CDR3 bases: TGTGCCAGCGGGGACACAATGAACACTGAAGCTTTCTTT. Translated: CASGDTMNTEAFF. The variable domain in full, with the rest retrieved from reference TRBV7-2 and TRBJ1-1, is GAGVSQSPSNKVTEKGKDVELRCDPISGHTALYWYRQSLGQGLEFLIYFQGNSAPDKSGLPSDRFSAERTGGSVSTLTIQRTQQEDSAVYLCASGDTMNTEAFFGQGTRLTVV.

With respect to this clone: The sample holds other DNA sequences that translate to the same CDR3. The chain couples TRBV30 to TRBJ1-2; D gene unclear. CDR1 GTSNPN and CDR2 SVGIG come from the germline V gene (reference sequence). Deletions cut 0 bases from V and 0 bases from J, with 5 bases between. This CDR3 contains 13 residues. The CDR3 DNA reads TGTGCCTGGAGTGTACAGACTAACTATGGCTACACCTTC. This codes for CAWSVQTNYGYTF.

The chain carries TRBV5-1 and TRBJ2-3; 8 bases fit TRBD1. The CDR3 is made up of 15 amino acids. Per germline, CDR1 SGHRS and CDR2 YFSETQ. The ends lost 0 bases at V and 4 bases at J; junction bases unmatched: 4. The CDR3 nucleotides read TGCGCCAGCAGCTTGGCCCAACAGGGGGCAGATACGCAGTATTTT. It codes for CASSLAQQGADTQYF.

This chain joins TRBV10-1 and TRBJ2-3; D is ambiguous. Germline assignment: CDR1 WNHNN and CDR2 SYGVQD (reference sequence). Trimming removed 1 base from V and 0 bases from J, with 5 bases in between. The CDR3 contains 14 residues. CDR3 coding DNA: TGCGCCAGCAGTGAGTTCTCTAGCACAGATACGCAGTATTTT. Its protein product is CASSEFSSTDTQYF.

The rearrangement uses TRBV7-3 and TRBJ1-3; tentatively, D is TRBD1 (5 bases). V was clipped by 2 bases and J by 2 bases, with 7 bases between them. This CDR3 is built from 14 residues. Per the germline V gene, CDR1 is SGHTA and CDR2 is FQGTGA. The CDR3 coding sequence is TGTGCCAGCAGCTTAGGAGGGGCTGGAAACACCATATATTTT. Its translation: CASSLGGAGNTIYF.

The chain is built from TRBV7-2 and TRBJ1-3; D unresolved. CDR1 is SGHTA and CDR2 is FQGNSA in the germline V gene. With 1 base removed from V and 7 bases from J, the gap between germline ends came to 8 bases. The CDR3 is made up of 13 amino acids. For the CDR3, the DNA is TGTGCCAGCAGCTTAGGCCGTGAGAACACCATATATTTT. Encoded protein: CASSLGRENTIYF.

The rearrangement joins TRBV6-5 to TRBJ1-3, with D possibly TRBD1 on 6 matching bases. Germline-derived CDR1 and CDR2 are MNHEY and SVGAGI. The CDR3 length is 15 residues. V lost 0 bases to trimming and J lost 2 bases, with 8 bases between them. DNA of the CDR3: TGTGCCAGCAGTTACTCGTCAGGGGCTGGAAACACCATATATTTT. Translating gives CASSYSSGAGNTIYF.

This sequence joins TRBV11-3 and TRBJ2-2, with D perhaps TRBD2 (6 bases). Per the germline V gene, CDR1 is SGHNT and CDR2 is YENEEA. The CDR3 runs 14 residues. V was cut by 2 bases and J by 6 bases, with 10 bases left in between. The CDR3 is CASSLWEEAGELFF. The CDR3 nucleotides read TGTGCCAGCAGCTTATGGGAGGAGGCCGGGGAGCTGTTTTTT.

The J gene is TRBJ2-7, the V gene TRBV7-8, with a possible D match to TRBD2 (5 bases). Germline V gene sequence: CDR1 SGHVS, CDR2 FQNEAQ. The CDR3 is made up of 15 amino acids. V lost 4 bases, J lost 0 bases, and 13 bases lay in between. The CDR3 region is CASSSPDLSSYEQYV. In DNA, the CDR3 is TGTGCCAGCAGCTCCCCGGACTTGTCCTCCTACGAGCAGTACGTC.

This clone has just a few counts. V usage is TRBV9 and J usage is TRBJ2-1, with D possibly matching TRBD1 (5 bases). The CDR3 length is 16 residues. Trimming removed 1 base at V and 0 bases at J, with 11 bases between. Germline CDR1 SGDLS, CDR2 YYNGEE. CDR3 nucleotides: TGTGCCAGCAGCGTACTGGGGCCTAGCTCCTACAATGAGCAGTTCTTC. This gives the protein CASSVLGPSSYNEQFF.

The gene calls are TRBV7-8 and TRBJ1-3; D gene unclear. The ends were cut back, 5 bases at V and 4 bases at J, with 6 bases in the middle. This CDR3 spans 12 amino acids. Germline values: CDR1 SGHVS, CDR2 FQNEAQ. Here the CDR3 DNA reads TGTGCCAGCAGCCCCACAGGAAACACCATATATTTT. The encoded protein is CASSPTGNTIYF.

CDR3: CSASAPTGGNQPQHF. For the CDR3, the DNA is TGCAGTGCTAGTGCCCCCACAGGGGGCAATCAGCCCCAGCATTTT. The V gene is TRBV20-1, the J gene TRBJ1-5, with TRBD1 matching 7 bases. CDR3 length equals 15 residues. Germline loops: CDR1 DFQATT, CDR2 SNEGSKA (reference sequence). The J segment lost 2 bases and the V segment lost 3 bases, leaving 7 bases of the junction unmatched.

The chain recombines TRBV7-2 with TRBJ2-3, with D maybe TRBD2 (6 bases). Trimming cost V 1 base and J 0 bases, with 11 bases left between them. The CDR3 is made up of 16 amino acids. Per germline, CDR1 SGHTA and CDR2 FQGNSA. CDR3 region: CASSLGPAGSTDTQYF. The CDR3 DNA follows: TGTGCCAGCAGCTTAGGGCCAGCGGGTAGCACAGATACGCAGTATTTT. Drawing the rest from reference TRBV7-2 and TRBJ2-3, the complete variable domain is GAGVSQSPSNKVTEKGKDVELRCDPISGHTALYWYRQSLGQGLEFLIYFQGNSAPDKSGLPSDRFSAERTGGSVSTLTIQRTQQEDSAVYLCASSLGPAGSTDTQYFGPGTRLTVL.

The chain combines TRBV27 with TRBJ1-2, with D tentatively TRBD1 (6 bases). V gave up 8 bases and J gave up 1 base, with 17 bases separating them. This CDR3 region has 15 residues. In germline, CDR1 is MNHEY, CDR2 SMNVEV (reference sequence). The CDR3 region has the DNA TGTGCCAGCGGAAGGACAGTTCCCTTTAACTATGGCTACACCTTC. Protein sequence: CASGRTVPFNYGYTF.

The CDR3 sequence is CASSPGGSRTDTQYF. The CDR3 DNA sequence: TGTGCCAGCAGCCCGGGGGGGAGTAGGACAGATACGCAGTATTTT. The gene calls are TRBV7-2 and TRBJ2-3; 8 bases agree with TRBD2. Germline-derived CDR1 and CDR2 are SGHTA and FQGNSA. J gave up 3 bases and V 5 bases, and 7 bases lay outside the gene matches. The CDR3 contains 15 residues.